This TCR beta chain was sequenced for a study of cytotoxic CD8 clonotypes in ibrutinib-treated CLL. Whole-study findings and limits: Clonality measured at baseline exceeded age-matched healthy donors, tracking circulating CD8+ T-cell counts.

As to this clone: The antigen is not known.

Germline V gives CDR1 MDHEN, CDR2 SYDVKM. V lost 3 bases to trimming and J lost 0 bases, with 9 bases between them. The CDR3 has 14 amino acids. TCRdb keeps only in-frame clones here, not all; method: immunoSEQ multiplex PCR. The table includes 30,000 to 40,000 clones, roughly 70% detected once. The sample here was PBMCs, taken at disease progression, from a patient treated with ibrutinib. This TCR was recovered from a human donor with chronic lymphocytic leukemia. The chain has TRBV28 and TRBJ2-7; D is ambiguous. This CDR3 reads CASSFAPSSYEQYF. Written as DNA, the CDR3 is TGTGCCAGCAGTTTCGCACCGAGCTCCTACGAGCAGTACTTC.